These 7 T cell receptor beta chains were sequenced from one sample in a study of cytomegalovirus exposure and HLA in healthy donors. The study ran its PCR with 60 Vbeta and 13 Jbeta primers. Libraries were prepared by immunoSEQ multiplex PCR; TCRdb keeps only in-frame clonotypes and omits some of them. The repertoire includes roughly 190,000 clones, 75% to 90% of them detected once, and about 6% sits in the top ten. The material sequenced was PBMCs. The receptors originated from a man aged 35-49 years in good health and CMV-seropositive.

The chain employs TRBV30 and TRBJ2-7; 7 bases map to TRBD1. Germline lookup yields CDR1 GTSNPN and CDR2 SVGIG (reference sequence). V lost 2 bases, J lost 1 base, and 2 bases stayed unmatched. The CDR3 has 13 amino acids. CDR3 sequence reads: CAWSSDRSYEQYF. CDR3 bases: TGTGCCTGGAGTTCGGACAGGTCCTACGAGCAGTACTTC.

This clone was observed a few times. The V gene is TRBV2, the J gene TRBJ2-5; 8 nucleotides align to TRBD1. Gene TRBJ2-7 matches the end of the DNA better, so the J call may be wrong. The CDR3 totals 14 residues. Germline CDR1 is SNHLY and CDR2 is FYNNEI. CDR3 in DNA: TGTGCCAGCAGTCCGGACAGGGACCGCTACGAGCAGTACTTC. Its protein is CASSPDRDRYEQYF.

The chain links TRBV7-9 to TRBJ2-5, with 7 bases aligning to TRBD2. Judging by the DNA end, TRBJ2-7 fits better; the J call may be wrong. There are 15 residues in the CDR3. Germline assignment: CDR1 SEHNR and CDR2 FQNEAQ (reference sequence). The CDR3 region has the DNA TGTGCCAGCAGCGGGGGAGCGGGGCTCTCCTACGAGCAGTACTTC. Translated, it gives CASSGGAGLSYEQYF.

The chain has TRBV5-1 and TRBJ2-3; tentatively, D is TRBD1 (5 bases). Trimming removed 0 bases at V and 0 bases at J, with 11 bases between. This CDR3 spans 16 amino acids. CDR1 SGHRS and CDR2 YFSETQ come from the germline V gene. The DNA for the CDR3 is TGCGCCAGCAGCTTGGGGAAGGGGTTTAGCACAGATACGCAGTATTTT. It is translated as CASSLGKGFSTDTQYF. Full variable domain (outside the CDR3, taken from reference TRBV5-1 and TRBJ2-3): KAGVTQTPRYLIKTRGQQVTLSCSPISGHRSVSWYQQTPGQGLQFLFEYFSETQRNKGNFPGRFSGRQFSNSRSEMNVSTLELGDSALYLCASSLGKGFSTDTQYFGPGTRLTVL.

CDR3 in DNA: TGTGCCAGCATAGCAGATACGCAGTATTTT. This sequence encodes CASIADTQYF. The chain uses TRBV2 and TRBJ2-3, with D hard to call. Germline V lookup: CDR1 SNHLY, CDR2 FYNNEI. CDR3 length equals 10 residues. Trimming shortened V by 7 bases and J by 4 bases, and 3 bases separated the two germline ends.

This chain joins TRBV29-1 and TRBJ1-2; maybe TRBD1 (5 bases). There are 12 residues in the CDR3. Trimming took 5 bases from V and 5 from J, leaving 12 bases between them. The V gene's germline CDR1 is SQVTM and CDR2 ANQGSEA. The CDR3 DNA follows: TGCAGCGTTAAAACAGGTTCATATGGCTACACCTTC. Translating gives CSVKTGSYGYTF.

This chain links TRBV19 with TRBJ1-5, with D maybe TRBD1 (6 bases). The CDR3 spans 16 residues. The V gene's germline CDR1 is LNHDA and CDR2 SQIVND (reference sequence). V was clipped by 3 bases and J by 10 bases, with 22 bases between them. This chain's CDR3 is CASSIDTGTIGQPQHF. Here the CDR3 DNA reads TGTGCCAGTAGTATTGACACCGGGACAATTGGTCAACCCCAGCATTTT.